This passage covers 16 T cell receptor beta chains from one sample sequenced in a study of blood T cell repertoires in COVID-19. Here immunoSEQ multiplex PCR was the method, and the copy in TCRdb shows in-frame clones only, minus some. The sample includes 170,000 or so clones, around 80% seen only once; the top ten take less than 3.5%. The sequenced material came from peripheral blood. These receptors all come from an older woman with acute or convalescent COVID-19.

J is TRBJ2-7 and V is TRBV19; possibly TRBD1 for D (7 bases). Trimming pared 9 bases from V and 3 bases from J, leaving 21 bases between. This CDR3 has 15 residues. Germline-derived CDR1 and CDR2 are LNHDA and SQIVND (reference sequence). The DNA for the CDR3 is TGTGCCAGCCGAGACAGGGACTCTGGGCTCTACGAGCAGTACTTC. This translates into CASRDRDSGLYEQYF.

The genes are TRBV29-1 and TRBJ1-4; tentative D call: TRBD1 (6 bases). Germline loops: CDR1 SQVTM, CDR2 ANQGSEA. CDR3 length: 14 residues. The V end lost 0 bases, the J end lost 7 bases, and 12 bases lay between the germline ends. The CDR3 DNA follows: TGCAGCGTTGAAGATAGGGGGACGGGTGAAAAACTGTTTTTT. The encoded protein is CSVEDRGTGEKLFF.

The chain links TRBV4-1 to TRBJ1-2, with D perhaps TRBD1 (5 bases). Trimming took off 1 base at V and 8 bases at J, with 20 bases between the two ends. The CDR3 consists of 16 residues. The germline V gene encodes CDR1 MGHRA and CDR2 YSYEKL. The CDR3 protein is CASSQVSFRGPLGYTF. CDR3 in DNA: TGCGCCAGCAGCCAAGTTTCGTTTAGGGGCCCTTTAGGCTACACCTTC.

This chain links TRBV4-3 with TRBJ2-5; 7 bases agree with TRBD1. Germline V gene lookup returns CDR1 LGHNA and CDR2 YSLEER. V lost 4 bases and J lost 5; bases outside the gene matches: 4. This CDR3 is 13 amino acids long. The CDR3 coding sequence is TGCGCCAGCAGCCGTGACAGGGCTGAGACCCAGTACTTC. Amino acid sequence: CASSRDRAETQYF.

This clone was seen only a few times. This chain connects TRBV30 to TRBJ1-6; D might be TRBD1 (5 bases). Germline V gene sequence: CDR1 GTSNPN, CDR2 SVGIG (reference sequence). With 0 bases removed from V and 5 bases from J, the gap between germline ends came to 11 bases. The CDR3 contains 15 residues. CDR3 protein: CAWSVTAGHNSPLHF. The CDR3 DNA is TGTGCCTGGAGTGTAACGGCAGGGCATAATTCACCCCTCCACTTT.

In DNA form, the CDR3 reads TGCGCCAGCAGCCAAGGTTACGGGACTAGCGACACAGATACGCAGTATTTT. This encodes CASSQGYGTSDTDTQYF. The chain links TRBV4-3 to TRBJ2-3, with 10 bases that match TRBD2. Germline V CDR1 and CDR2: LGHNA, YSLEER. The CDR3 is made up of 17 amino acids. Trimming cost V 1 base and J 2 bases; bases outside gene matches: 6.

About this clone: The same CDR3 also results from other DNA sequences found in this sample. The CDR3 loop reads CASSTSGGGDTQYF. Here the CDR3 DNA reads TGCGCCAGTTCCACCAGCGGGGGGGGAGATACGCAGTATTTT. The rearrangement links TRBV5-1 to TRBJ2-3, with 10 bases matching TRBD2. The germline gives CDR1 SGHRS, CDR2 YFSETQ. The V and J ends lost 8 bases and 5 bases, in that order; junction bases with no gene match: 8. The CDR3 sequence is 14 residues long.

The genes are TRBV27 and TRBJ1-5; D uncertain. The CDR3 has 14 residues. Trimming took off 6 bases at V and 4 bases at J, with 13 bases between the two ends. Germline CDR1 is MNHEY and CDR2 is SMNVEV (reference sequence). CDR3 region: CASSPTSLNQPQHF. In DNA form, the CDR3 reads TGTGCCAGCAGCCCCACGAGCCTAAATCAGCCCCAGCATTTT.

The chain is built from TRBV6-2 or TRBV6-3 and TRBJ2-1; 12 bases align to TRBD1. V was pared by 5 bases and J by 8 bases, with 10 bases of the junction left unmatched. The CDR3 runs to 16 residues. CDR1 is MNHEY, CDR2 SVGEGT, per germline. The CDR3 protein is CASSPGTGGRRHEQFF. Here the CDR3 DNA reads TGTGCCAGCAGTCCAGGGACAGGGGGCAGGAGGCATGAGCAGTTCTTC.

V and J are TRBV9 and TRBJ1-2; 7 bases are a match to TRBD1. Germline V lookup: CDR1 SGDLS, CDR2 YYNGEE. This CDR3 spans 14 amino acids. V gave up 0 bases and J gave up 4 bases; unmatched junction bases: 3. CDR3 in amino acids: CASSVAGTAYGYTF. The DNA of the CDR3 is TGTGCCAGCAGCGTAGCTGGGACAGCCTATGGCTACACCTTC.

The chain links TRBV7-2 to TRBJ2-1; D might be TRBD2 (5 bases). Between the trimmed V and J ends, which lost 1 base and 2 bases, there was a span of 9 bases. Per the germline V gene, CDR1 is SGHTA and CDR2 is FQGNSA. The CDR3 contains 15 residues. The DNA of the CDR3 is TGTGCCAGCAGCTTAGATGGGAGTGCCTACAATGAGCAGTTCTTC. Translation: CASSLDGSAYNEQFF.

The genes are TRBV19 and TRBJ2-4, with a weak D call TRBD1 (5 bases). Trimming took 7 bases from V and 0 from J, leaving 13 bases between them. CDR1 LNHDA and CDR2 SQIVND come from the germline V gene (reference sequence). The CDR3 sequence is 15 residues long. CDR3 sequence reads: CASTSTVGAKNIQYF. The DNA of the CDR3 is TGTGCCAGTACCTCGACAGTGGGAGCCAAAAACATTCAGTACTTC.

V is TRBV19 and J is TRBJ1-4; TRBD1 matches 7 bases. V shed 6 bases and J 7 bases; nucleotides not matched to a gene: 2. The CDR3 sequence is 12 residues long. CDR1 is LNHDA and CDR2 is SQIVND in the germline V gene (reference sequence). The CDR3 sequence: CASSRQGEKLFF. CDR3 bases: TGTGCCAGTAGCCGACAGGGTGAAAAACTGTTTTTT.

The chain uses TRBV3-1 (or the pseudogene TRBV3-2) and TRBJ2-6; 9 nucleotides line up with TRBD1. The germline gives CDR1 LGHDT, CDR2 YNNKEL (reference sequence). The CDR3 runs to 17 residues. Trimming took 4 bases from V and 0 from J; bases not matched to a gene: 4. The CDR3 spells CASSLRTGDSGANVLTF. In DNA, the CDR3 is TGTGCCAGCAGCCTTAGGACAGGGGACTCTGGGGCCAACGTCCTGACTTTC.

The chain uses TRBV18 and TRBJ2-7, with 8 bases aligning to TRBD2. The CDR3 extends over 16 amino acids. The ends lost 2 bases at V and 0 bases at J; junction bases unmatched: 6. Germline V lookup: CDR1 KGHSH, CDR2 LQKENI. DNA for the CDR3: TGTGCCAGCTCACCAGGACTAGCTGCCGACTCCTACGAGCAGTACTTC. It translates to CASSPGLAADSYEQYF.

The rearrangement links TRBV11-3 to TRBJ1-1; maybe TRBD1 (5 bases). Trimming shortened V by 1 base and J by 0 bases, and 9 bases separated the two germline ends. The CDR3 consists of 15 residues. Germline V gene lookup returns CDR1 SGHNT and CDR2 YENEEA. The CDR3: CASSLGGGLNTEAFF. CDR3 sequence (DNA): TGTGCCAGCAGCTTAGGCGGGGGATTGAACACTGAAGCTTTCTTT.